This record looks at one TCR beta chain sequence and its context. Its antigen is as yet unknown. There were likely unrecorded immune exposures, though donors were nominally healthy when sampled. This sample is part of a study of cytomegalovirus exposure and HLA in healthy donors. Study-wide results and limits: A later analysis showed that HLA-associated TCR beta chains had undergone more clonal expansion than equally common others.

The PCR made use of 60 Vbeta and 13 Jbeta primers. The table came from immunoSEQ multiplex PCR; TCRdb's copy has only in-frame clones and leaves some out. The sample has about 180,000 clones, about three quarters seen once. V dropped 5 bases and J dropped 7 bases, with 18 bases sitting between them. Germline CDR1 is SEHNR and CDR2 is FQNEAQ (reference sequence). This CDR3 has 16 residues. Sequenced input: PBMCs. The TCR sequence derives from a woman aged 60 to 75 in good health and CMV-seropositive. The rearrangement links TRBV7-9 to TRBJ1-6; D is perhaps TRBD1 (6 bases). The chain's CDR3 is CASSPPGGAPNSPLHF. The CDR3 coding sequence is TGTGCCAGCAGCCCCCCCGGGGGGGCGCCGAATTCACCCCTCCACTTT.